Following are 19 T cell receptor beta chains from one sample sequenced in a study of human T cells and chemical hapten exposure. Noted time point: patch test 3, about 24 weeks after DPC sensitization. Described treatment: therapeutic diphenylcyclopropenone sensitization with weekly scalp DPC. TCRdb re-analysed the RACE reads in MiXCR, keeping a single row per CDR3 protein. Seen here are roughly 200,000 distinct CDR3 sequences, about 22% observed once, and the top ten hold 2% to 3%. The sample consisted of whole blood, taken in connection with sensitization to the hapten diphenylcyclopropenone (DPC). The receptor source for this set is a woman between 40 and 55 years old with alopecia areata. Some clones in this sample may be carry-over from other donors' samples.

This clonotype has just a few counts. The V gene is TRBV12-3 or TRBV12-4, the J gene TRBJ2-3; TRBD1 is a possible D gene (5 bases). CDR3 length: 16 amino acids. Between the trimmed V and J ends, which lost 5 bases and 0 bases, there was a span of 15 bases. The DNA for the CDR3 is TGTGCCAGCAGTACACAGGACGCGTCTAGCACAGATACGCAGTATTTT. Residues: CASSTQDASSTDTQYF.

This clonotype has more than one count but fewer than ten. V is TRBV7-2 and J is TRBJ1-1; TRBD1 might be the D (6 bases). V dropped 5 bases and J dropped 0 bases, with 13 bases sitting between them. This CDR3 contains 15 residues. The germline gives CDR1 SGHTA, CDR2 FQGNSA. CDR3 protein: CASSVQGSMNTEAFF. The CDR3 region has the DNA TGTGCCAGCAGCGTACAGGGTTCGATGAACACTGAAGCTTTCTTT.

The chain joins TRBV7-2 to TRBJ1-5; D not certain. The V gene's germline CDR1 is SGHTA and CDR2 FQGNSA. The CDR3 runs 14 residues. V was clipped by 1 base and J by 5 bases, with 9 bases between them. CDR3 sequence (DNA): TGTGCCAGCAGCTTAGGGGAGCAGCATCAGCCCCAGCATTTT. Amino acids: CASSLGEQHQPQHF.

In its sample, this clonotype was seen a few times. V gene TRBV6-5 combines with J gene TRBJ2-1; 9 nucleotides align to TRBD2. The ends lost 5 bases at V and 5 bases at J; junction bases unmatched: 7. CDR1 MNHEY and CDR2 SVGAGI come from the germline V gene. The CDR3 spans 15 residues. The DNA of the CDR3 is TGTGCCAGCAGTCAAGGACTAGCGAGTGACAATGAGCAGTTCTTC. Translated: CASSQGLASDNEQFF.

This clonotype has only one observation. The CDR3 DNA sequence: TGTGCCAGCAGCTTTGTCACGACCACAGATACGCAGTATTTT. Translation gives CASSFVTTTDTQYF. The chain has TRBV7-8 and TRBJ2-3; D is undetermined. V was shortened by 3 bases and J by 2 bases, with 9 bases between the two germline ends. Germline V lookup: CDR1 SGHVS, CDR2 FQNEAQ. This CDR3 spans 14 amino acids.

This clonotype appeared a few times. The chain carries TRBV10-3 and TRBJ1-1; D is unresolved. The V end lost 0 bases, the J end lost 0 bases, and 5 bases lay between the germline ends. Germline CDR1 ENHRY, CDR2 SYGVKD. The CDR3 loop spans 14 amino acids. CDR3 nucleotides: TGTGCCATCAGTGAGTCCCAGATGAACACTGAAGCTTTCTTT. It yields the protein CAISESQMNTEAFF.

The rearrangement links TRBV18 to TRBJ2-1; TRBD1 matches at 9 bases. CDR1 is KGHSH and CDR2 is LQKENI in the germline V gene. The CDR3 runs 17 residues. Germline trimming cut 4 bases from V and 0 bases from J; bases unmatched to any gene: 7. The CDR3, as DNA: TGTGCCAGCTCACTCCTAGGGACAGGGAGCTCCTACAATGAGCAGTTCTTC. Its translation is CASSLLGTGSSYNEQFF.

This clonotype has more than one count but fewer than ten. The gene calls are TRBV5-1 and TRBJ1-3; D not resolved. CDR1 and CDR2 (germline): SGHRS, YFSETQ. The CDR3 spans 15 residues. Trimming cost V 8 bases and J 0 bases, with 15 bases left between them. This chain's CDR3 is CARCTVLSSGNTIYF. In nucleotides, the CDR3 is TGCGCCAGGTGCACCGTCCTGAGCTCTGGAAACACCATATATTTT. Supplemented by reference TRBV5-1 and TRBJ1-3, the full variable domain reads KAGVTQTPRYLIKTRGQQVTLSCSPISGHRSVSWYQQTPGQGLQFLFEYFSETQRNKGNFPGRFSGRQFSNSRSEMNVSTLELGDSALYLCARCTVLSSGNTIYFGEGSWLTVV.

The chain joins TRBV10-3 to TRBJ2-3, with 11 bases fitting TRBD2. The CDR3 loop spans 16 amino acids. Germline CDR1 is ENHRY and CDR2 is SYGVKD. V trimming: 2 bases; J trimming: 5 bases; junction bases outside the gene matches: 6. CDR3: CAISEPIAGGLDTQYF. CDR3 nucleotide sequence: TGTGCCATCAGTGAGCCCATAGCGGGGGGGCTAGATACGCAGTATTTT.

This clonotype has only a few counts. The chain joins TRBV20-1 to TRBJ2-7; 7 nucleotides agree with TRBD2. CDR1 and CDR2 from the germline V gene are DFQATT and SNEGSKA (reference sequence). With 3 bases clipped from V and 4 bases from J, the junction kept 9 bases outside the gene matches. The CDR3 totals 14 residues. The CDR3 nucleotides read TGCAGTGCTAGCAAAGCGGGGCGAGGGTACGAGCAGTACTTC. Protein: CSASKAGRGYEQYF.

A few counts support this clonotype. The chain employs TRBV11-1 and TRBJ2-7; D unclear. The V end was cut by 1 base, the J end by 0 bases, with 10 bases between. This CDR3 contains 15 residues. CDR1 and CDR2 (germline): SGHAT, FQDESV (reference sequence). For the CDR3, the DNA is TGTGCCAGCAGCTTAGGCGCGGCGTACTCCTACGAGCAGTACTTC. As protein: CASSLGAAYSYEQYF.

V gene TRBV29-1 combines with J gene TRBJ1-2, with D maybe TRBD1 (6 bases). The CDR3 loop spans 12 amino acids. CDR1 SQVTM and CDR2 ANQGSEA come from the germline V gene. Trimming left V 4 bases short and J 3 bases short, with 9 bases between. This chain's CDR3 is CSVAQGYYGYTF. As DNA, the CDR3 is TGCAGCGTTGCACAGGGCTACTATGGCTACACCTTC.

In this sample, this clonotype turned up a few times. This rearrangement joins TRBV11-1 to TRBJ1-1, with D possibly being TRBD1 (5 bases). The V gene lost 1 base and the J gene lost 0 bases, with 15 bases spanning the gap. CDR1 is SGHAT and CDR2 is FQDESV in the germline V gene (reference sequence). The CDR3 is made up of 17 amino acids. Here the CDR3 reads CASSLEVWGRVNTEAFF. In nucleotides, the CDR3 is TGTGCCAGCAGCTTAGAGGTGTGGGGCCGTGTGAACACTGAAGCTTTCTTT.

The chain couples TRBV18 to TRBJ2-1; 8 positions match TRBD2. Germline V lookup: CDR1 KGHSH, CDR2 LQKENI. This CDR3 contains 15 residues. J gave up 1 base and V 6 bases, and 5 bases lay outside the gene matches. CDR3 sequence (DNA): TGTGCCAGCTCGGAGGGCGGGAGGTCCTACAATGAGCAGTTCTTC. This translates into CASSEGGRSYNEQFF. The full variable domain, completed using reference TRBV18 and TRBJ2-1, is NAGVMQNPRHLVRRRGQEARLRCSPMKGHSHVYWYRQLPEEGLKFMVYLQKENIIDESGMPKERFSAEFPKEGPSILRIQQVVRGDSAAYFCASSEGGRSYNEQFFGPGTRLTVL.

J is TRBJ2-6 and V is TRBV6-6, with 9 positions matching TRBD1. V was clipped by 2 bases and J by 0 bases; unmatched bases: 5. This CDR3 is built from 18 residues. CDR1 and CDR2 from the germline V gene are MNHNY and SVGAGI (reference sequence). The CDR3 bases are TGTGCCAGCAGTTACACAGGGGGCTTTGTCTCTGGGGCCAACGTCCTGACTTTC. It specifies CASSYTGGFVSGANVLTF.

This clonotype was seen more than once but under ten times. The V call is TRBV11-1, the J call TRBJ2-5, with D perhaps TRBD1 (6 bases). Germline loops: CDR1 SGHAT, CDR2 FQDESV (reference sequence). The CDR3 length is 15 residues. V was cut by 5 bases and J by 1 base, with 14 bases left in between. Here the CDR3 reads CASSIETGPQETQYF. The CDR3 DNA follows: TGTGCCAGCAGCATAGAAACAGGGCCCCAAGAGACCCAGTACTTC.

The table lists this clonotype with a few counts. The V gene is TRBV9, the J gene TRBJ1-4; D is perhaps TRBD1 (5 bases). This CDR3 comprises 14 residues. Per germline, CDR1 SGDLS and CDR2 YYNGEE. The V gene lost 0 bases and the J gene lost 8 bases, with 11 bases spanning the gap. CDR3 nucleotide sequence: TGTGCCAGCAGCGTAGAATGGAGGGGAGAAAAACTGTTTTTT. This codes for CASSVEWRGEKLFF.

This clonotype has just a few counts. J is TRBJ2-7 and V is TRBV9; D remains ambiguous. CDR1 SGDLS and CDR2 YYNGEE come from the germline V gene. The V end lost 4 bases, the J end lost 2 bases, and 13 bases lay between the germline ends. The CDR3 contains 14 residues. CDR3 loop: CASSPEPITYEQYF. CDR3 sequence (DNA): TGTGCCAGCAGCCCCGAACCAATAACCTACGAGCAGTACTTC.

This clonotype was counted between two and nine times. The chain's CDR3 is CASSVEWDSYEQYF. The CDR3 coding sequence is TGTGCCAGCAGCGTAGAATGGGACTCCTACGAGCAGTACTTC. The V and J genes are TRBV9 and TRBJ2-7; D is unresolved. CDR3 size: 14 residues. With 0 bases removed from V and 0 bases from J, the gap between germline ends came to 7 bases. Germline V CDR1 and CDR2: SGDLS, YYNGEE.